One sample yielded the 20 T cell receptor beta chains listed below, sequenced in a study of Ad26.COV2.S vaccination and SARS-CoV-2 variants (dated by TCRdb to 2020 to 2022). This specimen's treatment or condition label, interpreted: approximately 18 received Ad26.COV2.S at low or high dose, single or two shots; a few received placebo; per-sample allocation not given. Repertoires of vaccine and placebo recipients were sequenced from samples collected on day 63 after the first injection. The library was produced with the immunoSEQ multiplex PCR assay. TCRdb limited this immuneACCESS table to in-frame rearrangements with V and J called. A share of clones is missing; checked studies link under half to unresolved V genes, and the rest is unexplained. For this sample the table gives 350,000 to 500,000 clones, of which 80% to 95% were detected only once. 12% of the sample rests with the top ten. The sample here was peripheral blood, taken in a trial of Ad26.COV2.S vaccine versus placebo. Receptors originate from a person between 18 and 65 years old who received the Ad26.COV2.S COVID-19 vaccine or a placebo.

The rearrangement joins TRBV6-5 to TRBJ2-7; D remains ambiguous. Germline V gene lookup returns CDR1 MNHEY and CDR2 SVGAGI. The length of the CDR3 is 15 residues. Trimming shortened V by 6 bases and J by 2 bases, and 17 bases separated the two germline ends. CDR3 nucleotide sequence: TGTGCCAGCAGCCAAGGGTCCGCTGGGACCTACGAGCAGTACTTC. The encoded protein is CASSQGSAGTYEQYF.

The gene calls are TRBV15 and TRBJ1-3, with a tentative D call TRBD1 (6 bases). The CDR3 has 15 amino acids. V lost 1 base and J lost 4, with 11 bases in between. The germline gives CDR1 LNHNV, CDR2 YYDKDF (reference sequence). For the CDR3, the DNA is TGTGCCACCAGCAGAGGAGGGGGAGCCGGAAACACCATATATTTT. This sequence encodes CATSRGGGAGNTIYF.

This chain uses TRBV7-8 with TRBJ2-7; 13 positions match TRBD2. This CDR3 is built from 13 residues. Germline CDR1 SGHVS, CDR2 FQNEAQ. The junction had 5 bases not matched to a gene; V was cut back by 5 bases and J by 10 bases. The CDR3 loop reads CASSERLAGGQYF. The CDR3 nucleotides are TGTGCCAGCAGCGAGCGACTAGCGGGAGGACAGTACTTC.

This rearrangement joins TRBV19 to TRBJ2-3; 13 bases agree with TRBD2. Germline-derived CDR1 and CDR2 are LNHDA and SQIVND (reference sequence). J lost 7 bases, V lost 6 bases, and 10 bases had no gene match. This CDR3 has 16 amino acids. The CDR3 sequence: CASRSGTSGNMNTQYF. The CDR3 DNA reads as TGTGCCAGTAGATCCGGGACTAGCGGGAACATGAATACGCAGTATTTT.

CDR3 sequence reads: CASSPTTSGNTGELFF. The CDR3 region has the DNA TGTGCCAGCAGCCCAACGACTAGCGGGAACACCGGGGAGCTGTTTTTT. The chain is built from TRBV5-4 and TRBJ2-2; 9 bases map to TRBD2. Per germline, CDR1 SGHNT and CDR2 YYREEE (reference sequence). Trimming removed 4 bases from V and 1 base from J; junction bases left unmatched: 5. The CDR3 has 16 amino acids.

V usage is TRBV2 and J usage is TRBJ2-7; a possible D gene is TRBD1 (7 bases). The germline CDR1 and CDR2 sequences are SNHLY and FYNNEI. This CDR3 has 13 residues. V lost 8 bases, J lost 6 bases, and 17 bases lay in between. The CDR3 DNA sequence: TGTGCCAGCGTTGACAGGGAGGTAGGCGAGCAGTACTTC. This codes for CASVDREVGEQYF. Together with reference TRBV2 and TRBJ2-7, the CDR3 gives the full variable domain: EPEVTQTPSHQVTQMGQEVILRCVPISNHLYFYWYRQILGQKVEFLVSFYNNEISEKSEIFDDQFSVERPDGSNFTLKIRSTKLEDSAMYFCASVDREVGEQYFGPGTRLTVT.

This clone was found once. The rearrangement joins TRBV7-9 to TRBJ1-4, with D possibly being TRBD1 (6 bases). There are 17 residues in the CDR3. The germline V and J ends were trimmed by 3 bases and 7 bases, with 21 bases remaining between them. The germline V gene has CDR1 SEHNR and CDR2 FQNEAQ (reference sequence). DNA for the CDR3: TGTGCCAGCAGCTTCGACGTAGTCGGGGACACCCGTGAAAAACTGTTTTTT. Protein sequence: CASSFDVVGDTREKLFF.

This clone has more than one count but fewer than ten. V and J are TRBV5-1 and TRBJ1-1; no firm D call. Trimming took off 2 bases at V and 4 bases at J, with 12 bases between the two ends. Germline V gene data show CDR1 as SGHRS and CDR2 as YFSETQ. CDR3 length: 14 residues. The CDR3 loop reads CASSFSPEGTEAFF. CDR3 sequence (DNA): TGCGCCAGCAGCTTTTCACCGGAGGGCACTGAAGCTTTCTTT.

The V call is TRBV9, the J call TRBJ2-3; 13 bases line up with TRBD2. Germline lookup yields CDR1 SGDLS and CDR2 YYNGEE. There are 16 residues in the CDR3. Trimming at V came to 4 bases and at J to 5 bases, leaving 7 bases not matched to a gene. CDR3 bases: TGTGCCAGCAGCTCGGGACTAGCGGGAATTTTAGATACGCAGTATTTT. It translates to CASSSGLAGILDTQYF.

DNA of the CDR3: TGTGCCAGCAGTTACTCGCTGGGGGGTCAGCCCCAGCATTTT. It encodes CASSYSLGGQPQHF. This chain joins TRBV6-5 and TRBJ1-5, with a possible D match to TRBD1 (5 bases). The CDR3 is 14 residues long. CDR1 is MNHEY and CDR2 is SVGAGI in the germline V gene. V shed 0 bases and J shed 6 bases, with 9 bases lying between them.

The chain carries TRBV20-1 and TRBJ2-7, with D unclear. CDR3 length: 10 amino acids. Deletions cut 6 bases from V and 7 bases from J, with 10 bases between. Germline loops: CDR1 DFQATT, CDR2 SNEGSKA (reference sequence). CDR3 bases: TGCAGTGCCCCATCTAGGGAGCAGTACTTC. This encodes CSAPSREQYF.

The V call is TRBV5-1, the J call TRBJ2-3; D possibly corresponds to TRBD1 (6 bases). CDR1 and CDR2 (germline): SGHRS, YFSETQ. The ends were cut back, 4 bases at V and 0 bases at J, with 18 bases in the middle. The CDR3 extends over 17 amino acids. The CDR3 DNA reads as TGCGCCAGCAGCCAAACACCCTCAGGGGATAGCACAGATACGCAGTATTTT. It translates to CASSQTPSGDSTDTQYF.

This clone occurred a few times. The CDR3 region has the DNA TGTGCCAGCAGTTACGACACTGCTTCACCCCTCCACTTT. It encodes CASSYDTASPLHF. The rearrangement joins TRBV6-5 to TRBJ1-6; no clear D gene. The CDR3 runs to 13 residues. V shed 2 bases and J shed 9 bases, with 8 bases lying between them. Germline-derived CDR1 and CDR2 are MNHEY and SVGAGI.

The rearrangement uses TRBV6-2 or TRBV6-3 and TRBJ1-4; no clear D gene. The V gene's germline CDR1 is MNHEY and CDR2 SVGEGT. V lost 2 bases to trimming and J lost 0 bases, with 10 bases between them. The CDR3 is 16 residues long. CDR3 loop: CASSYRQTTTNEKLFF. The DNA of the CDR3 is TGTGCCAGCAGTTACCGACAAACGACAACTAATGAAAAACTGTTTTTT.

The chain is built from TRBV2 and TRBJ2-7, with unresolved D. Between the trimmed V and J ends, which lost 2 bases and 4 bases, there was a span of 9 bases. CDR1 SNHLY and CDR2 FYNNEI come from the germline V gene. The CDR3 runs to 13 residues. The CDR3: CASSERAAYEQYF. The CDR3 nucleotides read TGTGCCAGCAGTGAAAGGGCAGCGTACGAGCAGTACTTC.

CDR3 in DNA: TGTGCCAGCAGCTTCACCTCTGGGGCCAACGTCCTGACTTTC. This gives the protein CASSFTSGANVLTF. The V call is TRBV7-2, the J call TRBJ2-6; no reliable D call. V lost 3 bases to trimming and J lost 0 bases, with 3 bases between them. Germline CDR1 reads SGHTA; CDR2 reads FQGNSA. This CDR3 has 14 residues.

Concerning this clone: This sample includes further DNA sequences coding for the same CDR3. V is TRBV12-3 or TRBV12-4 and J is TRBJ1-5; weak D call: TRBD1 (5 bases). The CDR3 spans 13 residues. V lost 1 base and J 5 bases, leaving 6 bases between the germline ends. CDR3: CASSLVGDQPQHF. The DNA of the CDR3 is TGTGCCAGCAGTTTAGTGGGGGATCAGCCCCAGCATTTT.

This clone occurred once. Other DNA sequences in the same sample also yield this CDR3. The rearrangement uses TRBV5-1 and TRBJ2-1; 9 bases match TRBD2. V dropped 4 bases and J dropped 5; count of bases not matched to a gene: 7. The germline CDR1 and CDR2 sequences are SGHRS and YFSETQ. The CDR3 runs to 15 residues. CDR3 in DNA: TGCGCCAGCAGCCCGGGACTAGCTGGAAACAATGAGCAGTTCTTC. Translating it yields CASSPGLAGNNEQFF.

The V call is TRBV5-1, the J call TRBJ2-5; no clear D gene. Trimming removed 0 bases at V and 5 bases at J, with 8 bases between. The germline V gene has CDR1 SGHRS and CDR2 YFSETQ. The CDR3 totals 13 residues. The chain's CDR3 is CASSLAGRETQYF. For the CDR3, the DNA is TGCGCCAGCAGCTTGGCGGGTAGGGAGACCCAGTACTTC.

Turning to this clone: Additional DNA sequences in this sample encode the identical CDR3. CDR3 residues: CASSQGTGNYGYTF. CDR3 coding DNA: TGCGCCAGCAGCCAAGGGACAGGGAACTATGGCTACACCTTC. The chain employs TRBV4-3 and TRBJ1-2; 8 nucleotides agree with TRBD1. The CDR3 covers 14 residues. V was pared by 1 base and J by 2 bases, with 0 bases of the junction left unmatched. In germline, CDR1 is LGHNA, CDR2 YSLEER.